This T cell receptor beta chain was sequenced in a study of post-analysis software for immune sequencing data. Study conclusions and caveats: Five or six TRBV segments (TRBV5-6, TRBV5-1 and TRBV20-1 among them) occurred more frequently in patients than in controls.

Included in the TCR beta cDNA libraries were unique molecular identifiers. TCRdb ran MiXCR on the PCR reads and lists one entry per CDR3 protein. Seen here are roughly 650,000 distinct CDR3 sequences, 55% to 60% observed once, and the top ten hold 10% to 12%. Concerning this clonotype itself: Its antigen is still unknown.

This CDR3 is 15 amino acids long. V lost 2 bases, J lost 2 bases, and 11 bases lay in between. V and J are TRBV12-3 or TRBV12-4 and TRBJ2-3; unclear D gene. This receptor was identified in a girl aged 2-10 years with multiple sclerosis. Sequenced: blood. The CDR3 DNA reads as TGTGCCAGCAGTTTAAGCAGTATTTCCACAGATACGCAGTATTTT. Translated: CASSLSSISTDTQYF.